This T cell receptor beta chain was recovered during a study of cytomegalovirus exposure and HLA in healthy donors. This clone was seen more than once but under ten times. The PCR made use of 60 Vbeta and 13 Jbeta primers. Using immunoSEQ multiplex PCR, the repertoire was profiled, and TCRdb retains in-frame clones only, with some absent. The table has approximately 120,000 clones, 17% seen once. With V trimmed by 6 bases and J by 3 bases, 11 bases remained unmatched. Germline-derived CDR1 and CDR2 are LNHDA and SQIVND (reference sequence). The CDR3 length is 17 residues. The TCR was taken from a female donor in good health and CMV-seropositive. The rearrangement links TRBV19 to TRBJ2-5, with 12 nucleotides matching TRBD2. Sequencing used PBMCs. CDR3 in amino acids: CASSTRRLAGVKETQYF. The CDR3, as DNA: TGTGCCAGTAGCACACGTCGACTAGCGGGGGTGAAAGAGACCCAGTACTTC.